This T cell receptor (beta chain) is from a study of shared clonotypes between healthy human individuals. At deep level, the assay was performed. The authors split each subset's genomic DNA evenly across several immunoSEQ plates. The method was immunoSEQ multiplex PCR; TCRdb's version includes in-frame clones alone and lacks a portion of them. The data contain about 2.3 million clones, 93% of them singletons. Points from the study as a whole: Since donors were few, the genetic and exposure-history diversity represented was limited. Larger estimated richness was generally recorded for naive subsets relative to memory subsets.

The V gene lost 0 bases and the J gene lost 6 bases, with 18 bases spanning the gap. Per germline, CDR1 KGHSH and CDR2 LQKENI. The CDR3 runs 16 residues. Points on this clone: Its antigen is currently unknown.

Sequencing used naive CD4+ T cells from PBMCs. Regarding subset: CD45RA+ positively selected. The origin of this receptor is a man between 18 and 35 years old in good health. Some clones in this sample may be carry-over from other donors' samples. The V and J genes are TRBV18 and TRBJ2-7; TRBD1 might be the D (5 bases). Here the CDR3 DNA reads TGTGCCAGCTCACCACCGTCTTGGGCAGGGCAAGGCGAGCAGTACTTC. Its translation is CASSPPSWAGQGEQYF.